These 2 T cell receptor beta chains originate from one sample sequenced in a study of radiation and T cells in renal cell carcinoma. Time point: baseline pretreatment blood. The sample's treatment: 15 Gy SBRT to primary tumor, nephrectomy 4 weeks later. Sequencing used immunoSEQ multiplex PCR; TCRdb keeps in-frame clones, though not all of them. The sample carries 150,000 or so clones, less than 90% recorded once. Here the sequenced sample was blood, taken from a patient whose treatment included radiotherapy and nephrectomy. The receptors here all came from a woman aged 70 to 79 with renal cell carcinoma.

This rearrangement joins TRBV9 to TRBJ1-3, with D maybe TRBD1 (5 bases). Germline V gene sequence: CDR1 SGDLS, CDR2 YYNGEE. The CDR3 is 15 amino acids. V lost 0 bases and J 8 bases, leaving 15 bases between the germline ends. The CDR3 protein is CASSVVAGEVDTIYF. As DNA, the CDR3 is TGTGCCAGCAGCGTAGTAGCGGGGGAGGTGGACACCATATATTTT.

This chain connects TRBV19 to TRBJ2-1; D is unclear. The CDR3 is made up of 16 amino acids. CDR1 is LNHDA and CDR2 is SQIVND in the germline V gene (reference sequence). V was cut by 6 bases and J by 0 bases, with 15 bases left in between. The CDR3 is CASSYLPGPSYNEQFF. The CDR3 DNA follows: TGTGCCAGTAGCTATCTACCCGGGCCCTCCTACAATGAGCAGTTCTTC.